Listed below are T cell receptor beta chains from one sample, sequenced in a study of neurological immune-mediated disorders. TCRdb recomputed calls from the 5' RACE reads with MiXCR, one row per CDR3 protein. The table has 50,000 or so distinct CDR3 sequences, over 3% seen once; the top ten hold approximately 6.3%. Sequencing used PBMCs. All receptors come from a man aged 35 to 55 with multiple sclerosis. Both conserved end residues are part of each CDR3.

v_gene	CDR3aa
TRBV4-1	CASSQGGVQLLYGYTF
TRBV20-1	CSARTGGHEKLFF
TRBV11-3	CASSSGDSPLHF
TRBV12-3/TRBV12-4	CVSRRAGNGYTF
TRBV25-1	CASSENKPGNTIYF
TRBV20-1	CSARTSGGPLVHQETQYF
TRBV20-1	CSASPGLAGERDTQYF
TRBV20-1	CSARDLHAYEQYF
TRBV7-2	CASRPPAMGELFF
TRBV29-1	CSVNARDKTNYGYTF
TRBV5-6	CASSPINQETQYF
TRBV7-7	CASSNRDGEQFF
TRBV20-1	CSASRMVSNQPQHF
TRBV21-1	CASSQPAGPSYEQYF
TRBV4-1	CASSQDLGVGYEQYF
TRBV5-1	CASRAGQAYEQYF
TRBV5-6	CASERGGGGGEELFF
TRBV5-1	CASSPAGPGELFF
TRBV5-6	CASSLVVGEQYF
TRBV10-3	CAISENRGTDTQYF
TRBV9	CASSVTGTSGYEQYF
TRBV6-1	CASSEGQGIRNQPQHF
TRBV11-2	CASSSGTGYRDEQFF
TRBV20-1	CSASKARGHQIRYGYTF
TRBV29-1	CSVGSGTGDYGYTF
TRBV5-5	CASSLVGDRVNEQFF
TRBV20-1	CSASIGKTQYF
TRBV5-1	CASSFGGPGTDTQYF
TRBV7-2	CASSLEGGGNTEAFF
TRBV29-1	CSVDRTGGSYEQYF
TRBV11-3	CASSLSDGTGRNEQYF
TRBV5-1	CASSLEGGANTGELFF
TRBV6-1	CASSDGSTDTQYF
TRBV5-5	CASSLLPGQNSYEQYF
TRBV20-1	CSARDPNTYGYTF